This entry is about one T cell receptor (beta chain). Its antigen is undetermined. V dropped 4 bases and J dropped 8 bases, with 8 bases sitting between them. CDR1 and CDR2 (germline): SGHAT, FQNNGV. The CDR3 extends over 12 amino acids. These data belong to a study of cytotoxic CD8 clonotypes in ibrutinib-treated CLL. Notes on the study in general: Baseline levels of clonality went above those of age-matched healthy donors and moved with circulating CD8+ T-cell counts. Rising at ibrutinib response, clonality subsequently fell back toward baseline at progression. Under therapy, public clonotypes either contracted or stayed stable, and they were uncommon.

TCRdb's table, derived via immunoSEQ multiplex PCR, lists solely in-frame clones and lacks some. The sample consists of almost 250,000 clones, 70% of them appearing once. The sample consisted of PBMCs, taken after 24 months of ibrutinib treatment. This TCR derives from a human donor with chronic lymphocytic leukemia. The chain couples TRBV11-2 to TRBJ2-2, with D unclear. This CDR3 reads CASSSIVGELFF. The DNA for the CDR3 is TGTGCCAGCAGCTCGATCGTGGGGGAGCTGTTTTTT. Complete variable domain (other parts from reference TRBV11-2 and TRBJ2-2): EAGVAQSPRYKIIEKRQSVAFWCNPISGHATLYWYQQILGQGPKLLIQFQNNGVVDDSQLPKDRFSAERLKGVDSTLKIQPAKLEDSAVYLCASSSIVGELFFGEGSRLTVL.